The 8 T cell receptor beta chains in this list originate from one sample, sequenced in a study of PD-1 blockade in classical Hodgkin lymphoma. In every patient, relapse followed autologous stem cell transplantation, while exposure to brentuximab vedotin differed. Thawed PBMCs yielded CD4+ T cells through magnetic negative selection. Assay used: immunoSEQ multiplex PCR; TCRdb lists only in-frame clones, some missing. The data hold about 8,500 clones, with 80% to 85% observed a single time. Sequencing used CD4+ T cells from blood, obtained at baseline. These TCRs come from a human donor with classical Hodgkin lymphoma.

V usage is TRBV10-1 and J usage is TRBJ1-5; D is perhaps TRBD1 (6 bases). The germline CDR1 and CDR2 sequences are WNHNN and SYGVQD (reference sequence). Trimming pared 2 bases from V and 9 bases from J, leaving 20 bases between. The CDR3 covers 16 residues. Written as DNA, the CDR3 is TGCGCCAGCAGTGAGACCGAGGGGGACACCAGGCGGCCCCAGCATTTT. Protein product: CASSETEGDTRRPQHF.

V usage is TRBV28 and J usage is TRBJ1-6, with unresolved D. The CDR3 has 16 residues. The germline V gene encodes CDR1 MDHEN and CDR2 SYDVKM. The V gene lost 7 bases and the J gene lost 7 bases, with 20 bases spanning the gap. As DNA, the CDR3 is TGTGCCAGCAACCCACGGAGGGATCTTTGGAATTCACCCCTCCACTTT. The encoded protein is CASNPRRDLWNSPLHF.

This clone appeared a few times. This sequence joins TRBV6-6 and TRBJ2-7, with 8 bases lining up with TRBD2. CDR1 and CDR2 from the germline V gene are MNHNY and SVGAGI (reference sequence). J gave up 6 bases and V 6 bases, and 10 bases lay outside the gene matches. This CDR3 region has 14 residues. DNA for the CDR3: TGTGCCAGCAGCCCCGTTGGTAGCGGGGTCGAGCAGTACTTC. The encoded protein is CASSPVGSGVEQYF.

Here the CDR3 DNA reads TGTGCCAGCAGCTTCCCCAGGGGCTGTCAGCCCCAGCATTTT. Translation: CASSFPRGCQPQHF. This chain links TRBV5-4 with TRBJ1-5; possible D gene TRBD1, 6 bases. Germline CDR1 and CDR2: SGHNT and YYREEE (reference sequence). There are 14 residues in the CDR3. The V gene lost 2 bases and the J gene lost 6 bases, with 12 bases spanning the gap.

V and J are TRBV28 and TRBJ1-5, with 8 bases identical to TRBD1. The CDR3 sequence is 17 residues long. J gave up 0 bases and V 2 bases, and 6 bases lay outside the gene matches. Per germline, CDR1 MDHEN and CDR2 SYDVKM. CDR3 residues: CASSLGQGAYSNQPQHF. Here the CDR3 DNA reads TGTGCCAGCAGTTTAGGGCAGGGGGCGTATAGCAATCAGCCCCAGCATTTT.

The chain has TRBV19 and TRBJ1-1, with 8 bases lining up with TRBD1. Germline loops: CDR1 LNHDA, CDR2 SQIVND (reference sequence). J lost 0 bases, V lost 7 bases, and 16 bases had no gene match. This CDR3 is built from 18 residues. The CDR3 sequence: CASTRGRTGSIMNTEAFF. The CDR3 region has the DNA TGTGCCAGTACCAGGGGCCGGACAGGGTCGATAATGAACACTGAAGCTTTCTTT.

This clone was found once. The CDR3 region is CASVQISVTKSGQLLTF. The CDR3 DNA reads as TGCGCCAGCGTGCAAATATCGGTCACAAAGTCGGGCCAACTCCTGACTTTC. The rearrangement uses TRBV5-1 and TRBJ2-6; unclear D gene. The CDR3 is 17 residues long. The germline CDR1 and CDR2 sequences are SGHRS and YFSETQ. V lost 7 bases, J lost 14 bases, and 31 bases lay in between.

This chain joins TRBV19 and TRBJ2-1; 11 bases line up with TRBD2. V lost 5 bases to trimming and J lost 9 bases; unmatched junction nucleotides: 6. The CDR3 length is 14 residues. CDR1 is LNHDA, CDR2 SQIVND, per germline (reference sequence). CDR3 DNA: TGTGCCAGTAGTTTACTAGCGGGAGCAGGTGAGCAGTTCTTC. This codes for CASSLLAGAGEQFF.